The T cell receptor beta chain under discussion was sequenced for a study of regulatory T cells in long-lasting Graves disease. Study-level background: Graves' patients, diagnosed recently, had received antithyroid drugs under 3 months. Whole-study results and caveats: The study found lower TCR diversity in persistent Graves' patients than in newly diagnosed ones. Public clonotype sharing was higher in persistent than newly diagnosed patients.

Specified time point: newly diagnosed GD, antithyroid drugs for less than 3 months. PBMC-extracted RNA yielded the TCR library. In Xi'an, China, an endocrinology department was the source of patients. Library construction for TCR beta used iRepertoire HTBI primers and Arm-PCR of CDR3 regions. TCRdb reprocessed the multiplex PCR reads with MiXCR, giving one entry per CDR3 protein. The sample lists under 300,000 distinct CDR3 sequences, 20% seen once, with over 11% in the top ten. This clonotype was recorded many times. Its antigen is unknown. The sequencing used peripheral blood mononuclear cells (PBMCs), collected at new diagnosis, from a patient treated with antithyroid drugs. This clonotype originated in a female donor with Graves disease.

The CDR3 DNA is TGTGCCAGCAGCTTAGCGGTTTCAGGGGGCCGGCCCCAGCATTTT. Protein: CASSLAVSGGRPQHF. The J gene is TRBJ1-5, the V gene TRBV7-2, with TRBD1 matching over 8 bases. With 0 bases clipped from V and 9 bases from J, the junction kept 7 bases outside the gene matches. Germline V gene lookup returns CDR1 SGHTA and CDR2 FQGNSA. The CDR3 contains 15 residues.